This TCR beta chain appears in the sequencing data of a study of T cells in Graves' hyperthyroidism and ophthalmopathy. Findings and limits, study-wide: Classification by a 13 V-J model distinguished ophthalmopathy from stable hyperthyroidism.

This clonotype showed up just a few times. Its antigen remains unidentified. No ophthalmopathy progression within 18 months constituted stable Graves' hyperthyroidism. Newly diagnosed hyperthyroidism patients aged 18 to 65 years had disease lasting under 2 months. Uncontrolled infection, other autoimmune disease, pregnancy or lactation barred patients from enrollment. Amplified regions were TCR beta CDR3 sequences from RNA transcripts. When the TCR CDR3 underwent first-round RT-PCR, the HTBI primer set was used. TCRdb independently ran MiXCR on the multiplex PCR reads; one entry per CDR3 protein. Of a few hundred thousand distinct CDR3 sequences listed, 15% are singletons. The sample consisted of blood. The origin of this receptor is a woman younger than 45 with Graves' hyperthyroidism.

The CDR3: CASSPRGLTDTQYF. CDR3 nucleotides: TGTGCCAGCAGCCCGCGCGGGCTGACAGATACGCAGTATTTT. The chain has TRBV5-5 and TRBJ2-3; D is possibly TRBD2 (5 bases). CDR3 length: 14 residues. The germline V gene has CDR1 SGHKS and CDR2 YYEKEE (reference sequence). Trimming took off 4 bases at V and 3 bases at J, with 12 bases between the two ends.